This TCR beta chain was recovered during a study of cytomegalovirus exposure and HLA in healthy donors. Study-wide background: In a later analysis, the 120 or so validation repertoires were reported to have used the same platform as the 600 to 800 first-cohort repertoires.

The donors were members of the roughly 130-subject validation cohort (separate from the approximately 670-subject first cohort). Study-level points and caveats: A list of 150 or so TCR beta chains associated with cytomegalovirus was given. In vitro work confirmed that three CMV-associated chains recognize CMV antigens.

As concerns this clone: What it binds is unknown.

Method: immunoSEQ multiplex PCR; TCRdb's copy keeps in-frame clones and lacks some. The top ten hold roughly 7% of the sample, which has approximately 190,000 clones, approximately 84% seen once. Source material: PBMCs. This receptor was taken from a man aged 18 to 30 in good health and CMV-seropositive.

CDR3 coding DNA: TGTGCCAGCAGCCTTAGCTCCTACGAGCAGTACTTC. Translation: CASSLSSYEQYF. This rearrangement joins TRBV7-9 to TRBJ2-7; no reliable D call. Deletions cut 5 bases from V and 0 bases from J, with 5 bases between. This CDR3 region has 12 residues. Germline V gene data show CDR1 as SEHNR and CDR2 as FQNEAQ (reference sequence).